This T cell receptor (beta chain) is drawn from a study of CD8 T cells in Susac syndrome. General observations from the study: The study admitted that it had a relatively small number of individuals in its TCR sequencing and HLA analysis.

RNA totalling about 0.45 to 1 ug underwent reverse transcription with random hexamers. Amplification of TCR beta CDR3 across 54 Vbeta and 13 Jbeta was performed with immunoSEQ multiplex PCR. TCRdb analysed the immunoSEQ multiplex PCR reads with MiXCR anew, one entry per CDR3 protein. This sample has about 200,000 distinct CDR3 sequences, with more than 90% found just once. The CDR3 sequence is 14 residues long. Germline CDR1 reads SQVTM; CDR2 reads ANQGSEA. J gave up 3 bases and V 7 bases, and 12 bases lay outside the gene matches. As to this clonotype: Its antigen is undetermined.

Through negative isolation, CD4+ and CD8+ T cells were obtained, while TEMRA cells were enriched using FACS. This clonotype was sampled from a human donor with multiple sclerosis. The material sequenced was CD4+ T cells from PBMCs. This rearrangement joins TRBV29-1 to TRBJ2-7; the match to TRBD2 covers 7 bases. This CDR3 reads CSAQRLAGDYEQYF. The DNA for the CDR3 is TGCAGCGCTCAGCGACTAGCCGGGGACTACGAGCAGTACTTC.